This T cell receptor (beta chain) was sequenced during a study of monozygotic twins with inflammatory bowel disease. CDR3 length equals 12 residues. Germline CDR1 is KGHSH and CDR2 is LQKENI. Eight cDNA synthesis reactions were run for every sample. From the 5' RACE reads, TCRdb lists one entry per CDR3 protein and no DNA. This listing includes roughly 100,000 distinct CDR3 sequences. The authors isolated total RNA from whole blood without sorting T cells. The sample consisted of blood. The V gene is TRBV18, the J gene TRBJ2-1. The sequence derives from a human donor with ulcerative colitis or Crohn's disease, or a healthy co-twin of an affected twin (not recorded which). The CDR3 sequence is CASSPPGNEQFF.